Only a few counts were recorded for the clone carrying this T cell receptor beta chain. Antigen specificity is unknown. This sample stems from a study of beta chain features in type 1 diabetes. At the level of the study: Examination covered some 110,000,000 sorted cells spanning all samples.

All of the isolated RNA was reverse transcribed, so expressed TCRB transcripts were sequenced. Using immunoSEQ multiplex PCR, the repertoire was profiled, and TCRdb retains in-frame clones only, with some absent. This sample has around 280,000 clones; 15% occur once, and the top ten carry less than 0.02%. V was cut by 0 bases and J by 7 bases, with 15 bases left in between. The CDR3 sequence is 15 residues long. Germline V gene lookup returns CDR1 GTSNPN and CDR2 SVGIG (reference sequence). Regarding the study as a whole: For type 1 diabetes patients, VDJ junctions showed fewer insertions and more deletions. Shortening that was moderate but significant affected the TCRB CDR3s of Type 1 diabetes patients in all four CD4+ subsets.

Sequenced: naive CD4+ T cells from blood. The TCR originated in a man between 18 and 35 years old with type 1 diabetes. The chain carries TRBV30 and TRBJ2-2, with D uncertain. CDR3 in DNA: TGTGCCTGGAGTGTAGAGTGGGCTCGTGGCGGGGAGCTGTTTTTT. It yields the protein CAWSVEWARGGELFF.